One sample yielded the 26 T cell receptor beta chains listed below, sequenced in a study of beta chain features in type 1 diabetes. Broader study findings: TCRB CDR3s from Type 1 diabetes patients were moderately but significantly shorter in all four CD4+ subsets.

Every bit of the isolated RNA underwent reverse transcription, so sequencing read expressed TCRB transcripts. Assay: immunoSEQ multiplex PCR; the TCRdb copy retains only in-frame clones and omits some. The sample lists over 600,000 clones, 12% occurring once. These receptors have no known antigen. The sequenced sample was naive CD4+ T cells from blood. The origin of the receptors is a man aged 30 to 45 with type 1 diabetes.

This clone was recorded only once. The J gene is TRBJ2-2, the V gene TRBV7-8; 7 bases line up with TRBD2. The CDR3 totals 15 residues. CDR1 and CDR2 (germline): SGHVS, FQNEAQ. The V and J ends lost 5 bases and 1 base, in that order; junction bases with no gene match: 4. The chain's CDR3 is CASSRERGNTGELFF. CDR3 coding DNA: TGTGCCAGCAGCAGAGAGCGGGGGAACACCGGGGAGCTGTTTTTT.

The V call is TRBV30, the J call TRBJ2-5; TRBD2 aligns across 11 bases. The end of the DNA fits TRBJ2-7 better, so the J call may be wrong. CDR1 is GTSNPN and CDR2 is SVGIG in the germline V gene (reference sequence). The CDR3 is 14 residues long. The CDR3 nucleotides are TGTGCCTGGAGTACTGGGACTAGCGGATACGAGCAGTACTTC. It translates to CAWSTGTSGYEQYF.

This clone was recorded a few times. This chain joins TRBV29-1 and TRBJ1-1; the match to TRBD1 covers 7 bases. CDR3 size: 13 residues. Germline trimming cut 5 bases from V and 1 base from J; bases unmatched to any gene: 4. Germline CDR1 is SQVTM and CDR2 is ANQGSEA. CDR3 amino acids: CSVSGQRNTEAFF. Written as DNA, the CDR3 is TGCAGCGTTTCGGGACAGAGGAACACTGAAGCTTTCTTT.

This clone has a handful of counts. Other nucleotide sequences in the sample specify the same CDR3. The V and J genes are TRBV5-1 and TRBJ2-5, with D tentatively TRBD1 (6 bases). The CDR3 has 14 amino acids. V lost 0 bases and J 3 bases, leaving 9 bases between the germline ends. Germline V lookup: CDR1 SGHRS, CDR2 YFSETQ. The DNA for the CDR3 is TGCGCCAGCAGCTTGGGGTCAGGGGAAGAGACCCAGTACTTC. Translating it yields CASSLGSGEETQYF.

This clone was counted only a few times. Other DNA sequences in the same sample also yield this CDR3. The V call is TRBV19, the J call TRBJ2-1; D is unresolved. The length of the CDR3 is 11 residues. Germline V lookup: CDR1 LNHDA, CDR2 SQIVND (reference sequence). The V and J ends lost 3 bases and 7 bases respectively, with 4 bases between them. DNA for the CDR3: TGTGCCAGTAGTATGTTAAATGAGCAGTTCTTC. It specifies CASSMLNEQFF.

This chain uses TRBV19 with TRBJ2-3, with 11 positions matching TRBD2. In germline, CDR1 is LNHDA, CDR2 SQIVND (reference sequence). V shed 5 bases and J 6 bases; nucleotides not matched to a gene: 7. The CDR3 spans 15 residues. Here the CDR3 reads CASSLTSGDPDTQYF. CDR3 DNA sequence: TGTGCCAGTAGTTTGACTAGCGGGGACCCGGATACGCAGTATTTT.

This clone was counted only a few times. The chain is built from TRBV7-9 and TRBJ2-3; 7 bases align to TRBD2. Looked up from germline, CDR1 is SEHNR and CDR2 is FQNEAQ (reference sequence). The CDR3 is made up of 15 amino acids. Trimming removed 5 bases from V and 0 bases from J; junction bases left unmatched: 5. The CDR3 nucleotides read TGTGCCAGCAGCCCCGGGGGGAAAAGCACAGATACGCAGTATTTT. Amino acids: CASSPGGKSTDTQYF.

This clone was found a few times. CDR3 loop: CASSPGQQNTEAFF. The CDR3 nucleotides are TGTGCCAGCAGCCCAGGACAGCAGAACACTGAAGCTTTCTTT. V usage is TRBV6-4 and J usage is TRBJ1-1, with D maybe TRBD1 (6 bases). The CDR3 spans 14 residues. Trimming took off 6 bases at V and 1 base at J, with 12 bases between the two ends. The germline V gene has CDR1 MRHNA and CDR2 SNTAGT.

This clone was picked up a small number of times. V gene TRBV6-5 combines with J gene TRBJ1-4, with TRBD1 matching over 8 bases. Germline V CDR1 and CDR2: MNHEY, SVGAGI. CDR3 length: 16 amino acids. V trimming: 0 bases; J trimming: 9 bases; junction bases outside the gene matches: 9. The CDR3 nucleotides are TGTGCCAGCAGTTACTCGATTAATGGACAGGGTAAAAAACTGTTTTTT. It translates to CASSYSINGQGKKLFF.

This chain joins TRBV29-1 and TRBJ1-2; D uncertain. V was clipped by 3 bases and J by 8 bases, with 10 bases between them. The CDR3 runs to 11 residues. CDR1 SQVTM and CDR2 ANQGSEA come from the germline V gene. CDR3 DNA: TGCAGCGTTGACAGGCCGGGGGGCTACACCTTC. Its translation is CSVDRPGGYTF.

This chain connects TRBV7-2 to TRBJ1-6; the D gene is possibly TRBD1 (5 bases). The CDR3 sequence is 15 residues long. CDR1 and CDR2 (germline): SGHTA, FQGNSA. Deletions cut 5 bases from V and 5 bases from J, with 13 bases between. The CDR3 protein is CASSPMGENNSPLHF. In nucleotides, the CDR3 is TGTGCCAGCAGCCCAATGGGGGAAAATAATTCACCCCTCCACTTT.

This clone was seen a handful of times. The V call is TRBV18, the J call TRBJ1-5, with a possible D match to TRBD1 (5 bases). The CDR3 is 14 amino acids. Germline assignment: CDR1 KGHSH and CDR2 LQKENI. Deletions cut 3 bases from V and 4 bases from J, with 10 bases between. In DNA form, the CDR3 reads TGTGCCAGCTCACCCGGGGGGATTAATCAGCCCCAGCATTTT. Its protein is CASSPGGINQPQHF. Full variable domain (outside the CDR3, taken from reference TRBV18 and TRBJ1-5): NAGVMQNPRHLVRRRGQEARLRCSPMKGHSHVYWYRQLPEEGLKFMVYLQKENIIDESGMPKERFSAEFPKEGPSILRIQQVVRGDSAAYFCASSPGGINQPQHFGDGTRLSIL.

The V gene is TRBV15, the J gene TRBJ2-2; D tentatively reads TRBD1 or TRBD2 (5 bases each). V gave up 1 base and J gave up 3 bases, with 24 bases separating them. The CDR3 sequence is 20 residues long. Germline values: CDR1 LNHNV, CDR2 YYDKDF (reference sequence). DNA of the CDR3: TGTGCCACCAGCAGAGTTCGTCCAGGGAGTGGAATTGGGCACACCGGGGAGCTGTTTTTT. It codes for CATSRVRPGSGIGHTGELFF.

The rearrangement uses TRBV30 and TRBJ2-1; a weak D match, TRBD1 (6 bases). The germline CDR1 and CDR2 sequences are GTSNPN and SVGIG (reference sequence). This CDR3 has 16 residues. Trimming removed 1 base at V and 0 bases at J, with 13 bases between. The CDR3 here is CAWSGGEGGSYNEQFF. The CDR3 bases are TGTGCCTGGAGTGGAGGGGAAGGGGGCTCCTACAATGAGCAGTTCTTC.

This clone came up a few times. The chain combines TRBV6-5 with TRBJ2-5, with TRBD1 matching 12 bases. The J call is uncertain, as TRBJ2-7 better fits the DNA end. The CDR3 runs 15 residues. Germline CDR1 reads MNHEY; CDR2 reads SVGAGI. In DNA, the CDR3 is TGTGCCAGCACCCTCGGGACAGGGGGCGACTACGAGCAGTACTTC. Translated: CASTLGTGGDYEQYF.

The chain has TRBV19 and TRBJ2-2; D is unclear. CDR1 and CDR2 from the germline V gene are LNHDA and SQIVND (reference sequence). The CDR3 length is 11 residues. Trimming cost V 8 bases and J 2 bases, with 3 bases left between them. In DNA form, the CDR3 reads TGTGCCAGTCTCAACACCGGGGAGCTGTTTTTT. This translates into CASLNTGELFF.

A few counts support this clone. The chain links TRBV4-1 to TRBJ2-4; D gene unclear. Germline V gene lookup returns CDR1 MGHRA and CDR2 YSYEKL. This CDR3 region has 17 residues. V was clipped by 3 bases and J by 2 bases, with 17 bases between them. CDR3 loop: CASSQWQAEWTKNIQYF. CDR3 in DNA: TGCGCCAGCAGCCAGTGGCAGGCGGAATGGACCAAAAACATTCAGTACTTC.

J is TRBJ2-7 and V is TRBV14, with 9 nucleotides matching TRBD1. Germline lookup yields CDR1 SGHDN and CDR2 FVKESK. After removal of 5 bases from V and 9 bases from J, the junction contained 8 bases not matched to a gene. The CDR3 is 13 residues long. DNA for the CDR3: TGTGCCAGCAGCTCATTCCAGGACAGGGGGCAGTACTTC. Residues: CASSSFQDRGQYF.

The table lists this clone with many counts. The chain recombines TRBV10-3 with TRBJ1-3; no clear D. Per the germline V gene, CDR1 is ENHRY and CDR2 is SYGVKD. The CDR3 length is 13 residues. Trimming shortened V by 7 bases and J by 0 bases, and 7 bases separated the two germline ends. CDR3 residues: CAITAGSGNTIYF. The DNA for the CDR3 is TGTGCCATCACTGCAGGCTCTGGAAACACCATATATTTT.

The chain combines TRBV19 with TRBJ2-2; D is perhaps TRBD2 (6 bases). V lost 10 bases, J lost 0 bases, and 9 bases lay in between. The CDR3 is made up of 13 amino acids. Looked up from germline, CDR1 is LNHDA and CDR2 is SQIVND (reference sequence). In DNA, the CDR3 is TGTGCCACAGGACTACCGAACACCGGGGAGCTGTTTTTT. It codes for CATGLPNTGELFF.

This clone turned up a few times. CDR3 sequence reads: CASSLGREAHEQFF. The CDR3 nucleotides are TGTGCCAGCAGCTTAGGTCGTGAAGCGCATGAGCAGTTCTTC. The genes are TRBV7-9 and TRBJ2-1; D is ambiguous. Germline CDR1 reads SEHNR; CDR2 reads FQNEAQ (reference sequence). This CDR3 spans 14 amino acids. With 1 base removed from V and 8 bases from J, the gap between germline ends came to 12 bases.

The V gene is TRBV19, the J gene TRBJ1-2; D unresolved. This CDR3 is 13 amino acids long. The V gene's germline CDR1 is LNHDA and CDR2 SQIVND (reference sequence). V was pared by 6 bases and J by 1 base, with 9 bases between. The CDR3 protein is CASSGVLNYGYTF. The CDR3 DNA sequence: TGTGCCAGTAGCGGGGTCCTTAACTATGGCTACACCTTC.

The chain combines TRBV7-2 with TRBJ1-5, with D tentatively TRBD1 (5 bases). The CDR3 is 16 residues long. CDR1 and CDR2 from the germline V gene are SGHTA and FQGNSA. V gave up 2 bases and J gave up 2 bases, with 13 bases separating them. CDR3 protein: CASSLLGGMGNQPQHF. The CDR3 DNA sequence: TGTGCCAGCAGCTTACTCGGGGGTATGGGCAATCAGCCCCAGCATTTT.

This clone has more than one count but fewer than ten. Distinct nucleotide sequences in the sample also encode this CDR3. The chain joins TRBV5-1 to TRBJ2-5, with 11 bases fitting TRBD2. The germline V gene has CDR1 SGHRS and CDR2 YFSETQ. V lost 4 bases, J lost 2 bases, and 4 bases stayed unmatched. This CDR3 is built from 15 residues. CDR3 DNA sequence: TGCGCCAGCAGCCGCGGGACTAGCGGACAAGAGACCCAGTACTTC. As protein: CASSRGTSGQETQYF.

In its sample, this clone was seen a few times. The V gene is TRBV5-1, the J gene TRBJ2-2; D may correspond to TRBD1 or TRBD2 (5 bases each). Per the germline V gene, CDR1 is SGHRS and CDR2 is YFSETQ. The length of the CDR3 is 16 residues. The V and J ends lost 2 bases and 0 bases respectively, with 11 bases between them. The CDR3 sequence: CASSLGTVTNTGELFF. The CDR3 nucleotides read TGCGCCAGCAGCTTAGGGACGGTCACGAACACCGGGGAGCTGTTTTTT. The full variable domain, with the rest looked up from reference TRBV5-1 and TRBJ2-2, is KAGVTQTPRYLIKTRGQQVTLSCSPISGHRSVSWYQQTPGQGLQFLFEYFSETQRNKGNFPGRFSGRQFSNSRSEMNVSTLELGDSALYLCASSLGTVTNTGELFFGEGSRLTVL.

The rearrangement links TRBV2 to TRBJ1-1; D is unclear. The germline CDR1 and CDR2 sequences are SNHLY and FYNNEI. The CDR3 sequence is 11 residues long. V dropped 3 bases and J dropped 11 bases, with 10 bases sitting between them. CDR3 nucleotide sequence: TGTGCCAGCAGTGAGGTTGGGGAGGCTTTCTTT. Translation: CASSEVGEAFF.